Below are 27 T cell receptor beta chains sequenced from a single sample in a study of blood T cells in healthy people across ages. A second PCR of about 6 to 12 cycles used a sample-barcoded 5' primer and a J-beta primer mix. MiXCR, applied by TCRdb to the 5' RACE reads, yields one record per CDR3 protein. Of around 800,000 distinct CDR3 sequences in the sample, 20% to 30% are singletons; the top ten hold around 3%. These data were also reused for a study on T cells of mothers and their children.

Specimen: blood. These receptors came from a boy younger than 18 in good health.

The J gene is TRBJ1-1, the V gene TRBV29-1; D is ambiguous. The length of the CDR3 is 13 residues. CDR1 is SQVTM and CDR2 is ANQGSEA in the germline V gene. CDR3 residues: CRADTALNTEAFF. CDR3 coding DNA: TGCAGGGCCGACACAGCCCTGAACACTGAAGCTTTCTTT.

The rearrangement joins TRBV7-2 to TRBJ2-5; D possibly corresponds to TRBD2 (5 bases). The V gene lost 1 base and the J gene lost 4 bases, with 7 bases spanning the gap. Per the germline V gene, CDR1 is SGHTA and CDR2 is FQGNSA. The CDR3 sequence is 13 residues long. The CDR3 reads CASSLVRAETQYF. DNA for the CDR3: TGTGCCAGCAGCTTAGTGAGGGCAGAGACCCAGTACTTC.

This clonotype was seen more than once but under ten times. The rearrangement links TRBV5-5 to TRBJ1-4; D uncertain. V lost 3 bases, J lost 6 bases, and 12 bases lay in between. This CDR3 has 14 amino acids. Per the germline V gene, CDR1 is SGHKS and CDR2 is YYEKEE (reference sequence). As DNA, the CDR3 is TGTGCCAGCAGCTCGCAGGTCAGCGATGAAAAACTGTTTTTT. Its protein is CASSSQVSDEKLFF.

This clonotype was observed a handful of times. The J gene is TRBJ1-1, the V gene TRBV6-5, with TRBD1 as a possible D gene (5 bases). CDR1 MNHEY and CDR2 SVGAGI come from the germline V gene. Trimming cost V 6 bases and J 6 bases, with 11 bases left between them. The CDR3 contains 12 residues. The CDR3 DNA sequence: TGTGCCAGCAGCAGGGTGAAGTCTGAAGCTTTCTTT. Translated, it gives CASSRVKSEAFF.

This clonotype was recorded a few times. V gene TRBV6-1 combines with J gene TRBJ1-1; 8 bases map to TRBD1. The CDR3 contains 16 residues. Germline-derived CDR1 and CDR2 are MNHNS and SASEGT. V shed 6 bases, J shed 1 base, and the junction held 10 bases outside the gene matches. In DNA, the CDR3 is TGTGCCAGCAGCAGACCCAGGGGGCGCGAGAACACTGAAGCTTTCTTT. It codes for CASSRPRGRENTEAFF.

In this sample, this clonotype turned up a few times. The rearrangement links TRBV30 to TRBJ2-1; D may correspond to TRBD1 or TRBD2 (5 bases each). This CDR3 contains 15 residues. Per germline, CDR1 GTSNPN and CDR2 SVGIG (reference sequence). V was trimmed by 3 bases and J by 4 bases, leaving 16 bases between them. The DNA of the CDR3 is TGTGCCTGGAGACAGGATCGATGGGGGTACAATGAGCAGTTCTTC. This gives the protein CAWRQDRWGYNEQFF.

This clonotype occurred a few times. This chain joins TRBV14 and TRBJ1-5; TRBD1 might be the D (5 bases). CDR3 length: 16 amino acids. Trimming cost V 4 bases and J 5 bases, with 18 bases left between them. CDR1 and CDR2 from the germline V gene are SGHDN and FVKESK. The CDR3 loop is CASSPKSWGGDQPQHF. CDR3 sequence (DNA): TGTGCCAGCAGCCCCAAGTCCTGGGGAGGGGATCAGCCCCAGCATTTT.

This clonotype was counted between two and nine times. The conserved final phenylalanine or tryptophan is absent from the CDR3, which likely points to a read error. The chain employs TRBV19 and TRBJ2-1, with 8 bases aligning to TRBD1. Trimming took 4 bases from V and 6 from J; bases not matched to a gene: 5. Germline V gives CDR1 LNHDA, CDR2 SQIVND (reference sequence). The CDR3 is made up of 14 amino acids. The CDR3 bases are TGTGCCAGTAGTAGCCAGGGGGCTAGCAATGAGCAGTTCCTC. It yields the protein CASSSQGASNEQFL.

This clonotype appeared a few times. In nucleotides, the CDR3 is TGTGCCACCGCCGACGACATGGCGGCCCAGTACTTC. Its protein is CATADDMAAQYF. This sequence joins TRBV28 and TRBJ2-5; D unresolved. CDR1 and CDR2 (germline): MDHEN, SYDVKM. The V end was cut by 10 bases, the J end by 9 bases, with 18 bases between. The CDR3 spans 12 residues. Looking up the rest from reference TRBV28 and TRBJ2-5 gives the full variable domain: DVKVTQSSRYLVKRTGEKVFLECVQDMDHENMFWYRQDPGLGLRLIYFSYDVKMKEKGDIPEGYSVSREKKERFSLILESASTNQTSMYLCATADDMAAQYFGPGTRLLVL.

This clonotype was detected only a few times. V gene TRBV2 combines with J gene TRBJ2-1, with unresolved D. Germline V lookup: CDR1 SNHLY, CDR2 FYNNEI. V was pared by 10 bases and J by 0 bases, with 13 bases between. The CDR3 consists of 14 residues. This chain's CDR3 is CATRSYSSYNEQFF. CDR3 bases: TGTGCCACCCGGAGTTATAGCTCCTACAATGAGCAGTTCTTC. The full variable domain, completed using reference TRBV2 and TRBJ2-1, is EPEVTQTPSHQVTQMGQEVILRCVPISNHLYFYWYRQILGQKVEFLVSFYNNEISEKSEIFDDQFSVERPDGSNFTLKIRSTKLEDSAMYFCATRSYSSYNEQFFGPGTRLTVL.

This clonotype was seen only a few times. The chain links TRBV16 to TRBJ1-5; tentative D call: TRBD1 (5 bases). CDR1 and CDR2 (germline): KGHSY, FQNENV. The CDR3 length is 15 residues. Trimming took 0 bases from V and 1 from J, leaving 7 bases between them. As DNA, the CDR3 is TGTGCCAGCAGCCAATCTACAGGAAGCAATCAGCCCCAGCATTTT. This translates into CASSQSTGSNQPQHF.

This clonotype turned up a few times. This sequence joins TRBV3-1 and TRBJ1-4; no reliable D call. Germline V gene lookup returns CDR1 LGHDT and CDR2 YNNKEL (reference sequence). Trimming left V 4 bases short and J 8 bases short, with 11 bases between. The CDR3 covers 13 residues. CDR3 sequence (DNA): TGTGCCAGCAGCCGGCGGGATGCGGAAAAACTGTTTTTT. It codes for CASSRRDAEKLFF.

The CDR3 DNA sequence: TGCAGCGTTCGGGCGGACTACGAGCAGTACTTC. Residues: CSVRADYEQYF. The chain links TRBV29-1 to TRBJ2-5; D not resolved. The end of the DNA aligns better with TRBJ2-7, so the J call may be wrong. The CDR3 has 11 amino acids. Germline V gene data show CDR1 as SQVTM and CDR2 as ANQGSEA.

The V and J genes are TRBV28 and TRBJ1-6, with D unclear. CDR1 is MDHEN, CDR2 SYDVKM, per germline. The CDR3 totals 10 residues. The V end was cut by 9 bases, the J end by 8 bases, with 5 bases between. In nucleotides, the CDR3 is TGTGCCAGTGGCTATTCACCCCTCCACTTT. It encodes CASGYSPLHF. The full variable domain, rest sourced from reference TRBV28 and TRBJ1-6, is DVKVTQSSRYLVKRTGEKVFLECVQDMDHENMFWYRQDPGLGLRLIYFSYDVKMKEKGDIPEGYSVSREKKERFSLILESASTNQTSMYLCASGYSPLHFGNGTRLTVT.

This clonotype was found a few times. This chain links TRBV20-1 with TRBJ1-4, with TRBD1 as a possible D gene (5 bases). The V end was cut by 6 bases, the J end by 8 bases, with 31 bases between. CDR1 is DFQATT and CDR2 is SNEGSKA in the germline V gene (reference sequence). CDR3 length equals 18 residues. This chain's CDR3 is CSAKTAIQYRNEREKLFF. The CDR3 nucleotides are TGCAGTGCCAAGACCGCAATACAGTACAGGAACGAACGGGAAAAACTGTTTTTT.

This clonotype occurred a few times. The rearrangement joins TRBV28 to TRBJ2-5; 7 bases are a match to TRBD1. This CDR3 has 16 residues. CDR1 MDHEN and CDR2 SYDVKM come from the germline V gene. Trimming took 2 bases from V and 0 from J; bases not matched to a gene: 6. The CDR3 is CASSLMVGTDQETQYF. DNA for the CDR3: TGTGCCAGCAGTTTAATGGTGGGGACAGACCAAGAGACCCAGTACTTC.

The genes are TRBV24-1 and TRBJ2-3, with D unclear. The ends were cut back, 4 bases at V and 2 bases at J, with 12 bases in the middle. This CDR3 contains 15 residues. The germline gives CDR1 KGHDR, CDR2 SFDVKD. In DNA, the CDR3 is TGTGCCACCAGTGACCCCGGACGGTACACAGATACGCAGTATTTT. Its translation is CATSDPGRYTDTQYF.

This clonotype was observed at least ten times. The V call is TRBV4-1, the J call TRBJ2-5; D is perhaps TRBD2 (6 bases). The germline V gene encodes CDR1 MGHRA and CDR2 YSYEKL. The CDR3 is made up of 14 amino acids. The V and J ends lost 5 bases and 7 bases respectively, with 17 bases between them. CDR3 residues: CASSLWTTRGTQYF. The CDR3 DNA reads TGCGCCAGCAGCTTGTGGACTACCCGGGGGACCCAGTACTTC.

This clonotype was seen a few times. The chain joins TRBV27 to TRBJ2-1; the D is unclear. The CDR3 is 13 amino acids. The germline V and J ends were trimmed by 3 bases and 8 bases, with 11 bases remaining between them. Germline assignment: CDR1 MNHEY and CDR2 SMNVEV (reference sequence). Written as DNA, the CDR3 is TGTGCCAGCAGTTTGGGGTGGATGGATGAGCAGTTCTTC. Translating it yields CASSLGWMDEQFF.

The chain joins TRBV5-1 to TRBJ1-1; D may be TRBD1 (5 bases). The CDR3 loop spans 13 amino acids. V was clipped by 4 bases and J by 3 bases, with 10 bases between them. Germline values: CDR1 SGHRS, CDR2 YFSETQ. CDR3 loop: CASSMDTYTEAFF. The CDR3 bases are TGCGCCAGCAGCATGGACACCTACACTGAAGCTTTCTTT.

V gene TRBV12-3 or TRBV12-4 combines with J gene TRBJ1-6, with 7 bases matching TRBD1. V shed 5 bases and J 9 bases; nucleotides not matched to a gene: 10. The CDR3 totals 15 residues. The CDR3 is CASSPDRVLRSPLHF. The CDR3 nucleotides read TGTGCCAGCAGTCCAGACAGGGTCTTGCGTTCACCCCTCCACTTT.

The chain recombines TRBV5-1 with TRBJ2-5; D unresolved. The end of the DNA is better explained by TRBJ2-7, so the J call may be wrong. This CDR3 is built from 14 residues. Germline CDR1 reads SGHRS; CDR2 reads YFSETQ. CDR3 nucleotides: TGCGCCAGCAGCTTGGGAGTCGCCTCCTACGAGCAGTACTTC. Its translation is CASSLGVASYEQYF.

Only a few counts were recorded for this clonotype. The CDR3 DNA reads as TGCAGCGTTACTAGCGAAACCTACAATGAGCAGTTCTTC. Protein: CSVTSETYNEQFF. The genes are TRBV29-1 and TRBJ2-1; the match to TRBD2 covers 7 bases. The CDR3 consists of 13 residues. After removal of 5 bases from V and 2 bases from J, the junction contained 3 bases not matched to a gene. The germline V gene has CDR1 SQVTM and CDR2 ANQGSEA.

This clonotype was seen a few times. This chain links TRBV11-1 with TRBJ2-7, with 9 positions matching TRBD2. The CDR3 runs to 15 residues. The trim removed 5 bases at V and 2 bases at J, leaving 7 bases unmatched. Per germline, CDR1 SGHAT and CDR2 FQDESV (reference sequence). This CDR3 reads CASSPESGGTYEQYF. Written as DNA, the CDR3 is TGTGCCAGCAGCCCCGAAAGCGGGGGGACCTACGAGCAGTACTTC.

This chain joins TRBV20-1 and TRBJ2-5; 9 bases are shared with TRBD2. The better agreement between TRBJ2-7 and the DNA end casts doubt on the J call. The CDR3 totals 14 residues. The V gene's germline CDR1 is DFQATT and CDR2 SNEGSKA (reference sequence). For the CDR3, the DNA is TGCAGTGCTAGATTGGCGGGGGGGCTTTACGAGCAGTACTTC. The encoded protein is CSARLAGGLYEQYF.

This clonotype was seen a handful of times. Lacking the conserved final phenylalanine or tryptophan, this CDR3 likely reflects a read error. CDR3 in amino acids: CASSLASGGAYEQYL. The CDR3 nucleotides read TGTGCCAGCAGTTTAGCTAGCGGGGGGGCGTACGAGCAGTACCTC. The V gene is TRBV28, the J gene TRBJ2-7, with 12 bases matching TRBD2. CDR3 length equals 15 residues. Unmatched junction bases numbered 3, after V lost 2 bases and J lost 4 bases. Germline loops: CDR1 MDHEN, CDR2 SYDVKM.

The chain employs TRBV20-1 and TRBJ2-1, with a possible D match to TRBD2 (5 bases). V was cut by 3 bases and J by 5 bases, with 14 bases left in between. Germline CDR1 reads DFQATT; CDR2 reads SNEGSKA (reference sequence). The CDR3 sequence is 14 residues long. In nucleotides, the CDR3 is TGCAGTGCTAGCGACTACTTGGGAAACAATGAGCAGTTCTTC. Its protein is CSASDYLGNNEQFF.